A single sample gave rise to the 27 T cell receptor beta chains below, sequenced in a study of human T cells and chemical hapten exposure. This sample's time point: healthy volunteer bleed at 2 weeks. Total RNA extraction was carried out from unfractionated whole blood. TCRdb analysed the RACE reads with MiXCR anew, one entry per CDR3 protein. This sample carries 85,000 to 95,000 distinct CDR3 sequences, about 8.8% of them seen once, and the ten largest clones take 2.5% to 3%. Sequenced material: whole blood. All receptors derive from a female donor in good health. Some clones in this sample may be carry-over from other donors' samples.

This clonotype has ten or more counts. The chain is built from TRBV2 and TRBJ2-7, with D perhaps TRBD1 (6 bases). Trimming removed 6 bases from V and 0 bases from J, with 12 bases in between. Germline V gene sequence: CDR1 SNHLY, CDR2 FYNNEI. CDR3 length equals 14 residues. Here the CDR3 reads CASRDSMSSYEQYF. Here the CDR3 DNA reads TGTGCCAGCAGGGACAGTATGAGCTCCTACGAGCAGTACTTC.

This clonotype was seen a handful of times. V gene TRBV29-1 combines with J gene TRBJ1-2; D perhaps matches TRBD1 (6 bases). V was pared by 2 bases and J by 3 bases, with 10 bases between. CDR3 length: 13 residues. Germline CDR1 reads SQVTM; CDR2 reads ANQGSEA. This CDR3 reads CSVEMAGDYGYTF. Here the CDR3 DNA reads TGCAGCGTTGAAATGGCAGGGGACTATGGCTACACCTTC.

This clonotype was seen only a few times. J is TRBJ2-6 and V is TRBV6-1, with 8 positions matching TRBD1. The CDR3 spans 16 residues. Germline V CDR1 and CDR2: MNHNS, SASEGT. The trim removed 8 bases at V and 0 bases at J, leaving 6 bases unmatched. The CDR3 bases are TGTGCCAGCCAAAGGACAGGGTCCTCTGGGGCCAACGTCCTGACTTTC. It specifies CASQRTGSSGANVLTF.

This clonotype was detected many times. V is TRBV12-3 or TRBV12-4 and J is TRBJ2-3, with 9 bases that match TRBD2. The CDR3 totals 15 residues. V dropped 6 bases and J dropped 4; count of bases not matched to a gene: 8. CDR3 sequence reads: CASSYSSGRSDTQYF. DNA for the CDR3: TGTGCCAGCAGCTACTCGAGCGGGAGGTCAGATACGCAGTATTTT.

This clonotype was counted only a few times. The gene calls are TRBV7-9 and TRBJ2-2; weak D call: TRBD1 (5 bases). Germline V gene data show CDR1 as SEHNR and CDR2 as FQNEAQ (reference sequence). The CDR3 is 15 residues long. With 2 bases removed from V and 4 bases from J, the gap between germline ends came to 11 bases. The CDR3 DNA sequence: TGTGCCAGCAGCTTATTAGCTGGGGCCACCGGGGAGCTGTTTTTT. Encoded protein: CASSLLAGATGELFF. Filled out from reference TRBV7-9 and TRBJ2-2, the complete variable domain reads DTGVSQNPRHKITKRGQNVTFRCDPISEHNRLYWYRQTLGQGPEFLTYFQNEAQLEKSRLLSDRFSAERPKGSFSTLEIQRTEQGDSAMYLCASSLLAGATGELFFGEGSRLTVL.

This clonotype was counted many times. The chain carries TRBV24-1 and TRBJ2-2; a possible D gene is TRBD1 (5 bases). CDR3 size: 16 residues. The V and J ends lost 1 base and 1 base respectively, with 9 bases between them. In germline, CDR1 is KGHDR, CDR2 SFDVKD. The chain's CDR3 is CATSDFGQGNTGELFF. The CDR3 DNA reads as TGTGCCACCAGTGATTTCGGCCAGGGGAACACCGGGGAGCTGTTTTTT.

At least ten counts were recorded for this clonotype. This sequence joins TRBV9 and TRBJ2-7, with D possibly TRBD2 on 6 matching bases. The CDR3 extends over 16 amino acids. Trimming shortened V by 3 bases and J by 5 bases, and 21 bases separated the two germline ends. Germline CDR1 is SGDLS and CDR2 is YYNGEE. This CDR3 reads CASSGGAGSDFNEQYF. CDR3 nucleotide sequence: TGTGCCAGCAGCGGCGGGGCCGGTAGCGATTTTAACGAGCAGTACTTC.

The chain couples TRBV28 to TRBJ1-4; D gene uncertain. V was trimmed by 4 bases and J by 0 bases, leaving 12 bases between them. This CDR3 spans 16 amino acids. The germline V gene has CDR1 MDHEN and CDR2 SYDVKM. This chain's CDR3 is CASSSAGVATNEKLFF. The CDR3 DNA is TGTGCCAGCAGTTCGGCTGGAGTTGCAACTAATGAAAAACTGTTTTTT.

This clonotype was found many times. The chain couples TRBV28 to TRBJ2-7; D possibly corresponds to TRBD2 (6 bases). The CDR3 covers 12 residues. V lost 5 bases and J 7 bases, leaving 12 bases between the germline ends. Germline V CDR1 and CDR2: MDHEN, SYDVKM. CDR3 protein: CASSSGSGEQYF. The CDR3 bases are TGTGCCAGCAGTAGCGGGTCAGGAGAGCAGTACTTC.

There are many counts of this clonotype. The chain is built from TRBV6-2 or TRBV6-3 and TRBJ2-1, with D maybe TRBD2 (6 bases). With 8 bases removed from V and 12 bases from J, the gap between germline ends came to 20 bases. The CDR3 extends over 13 amino acids. CDR1 MNHEY and CDR2 SVGEGT come from the germline V gene. The CDR3 here is CASQTGTASSQFF. DNA for the CDR3: TGTGCCAGCCAAACCGGGACTGCATCGTCGCAGTTCTTC.

The chain joins TRBV28 to TRBJ2-7, with a weak D call TRBD2 (6 bases). The CDR3 has 14 amino acids. The V end was cut by 5 bases, the J end by 0 bases, with 11 bases between. Germline V CDR1 and CDR2: MDHEN, SYDVKM. The CDR3 nucleotides are TGTGCCAGCAGTCAAGCGGGTCTCTCCTACGAGCAGTACTTC. Translated, it gives CASSQAGLSYEQYF.

Many counts were recorded for this clonotype. This chain joins TRBV14 and TRBJ2-3; no clear D. The V end lost 1 base, the J end lost 3 bases, and 11 bases lay between the germline ends. The CDR3 has 15 residues. Per germline, CDR1 SGHDN and CDR2 FVKESK. Here the CDR3 DNA reads TGTGCCAGCAGCCAAGTCCTTCCACCTACAGATACGCAGTATTTT. Amino acids: CASSQVLPPTDTQYF.

At least ten counts were recorded for this clonotype. The chain is built from TRBV20-1 and TRBJ2-1; tentative D call: TRBD2 (5 bases). V lost 6 bases, J lost 6 bases, and 15 bases lay in between. The CDR3 contains 13 residues. From germline, CDR1 is DFQATT and CDR2 SNEGSKA (reference sequence). The CDR3 region has the DNA TGCAGTGCCGGGATTCTTAAGGGCAATGAGCAGTTCTTC. Protein: CSAGILKGNEQFF.

This rearrangement joins TRBV2 to TRBJ2-3; D is perhaps TRBD1 or TRBD2 (6 bases each). Germline CDR1 and CDR2: SNHLY and FYNNEI. Trimming stripped 3 bases from V and 3 bases from J, with 16 bases between. There are 16 residues in the CDR3. The CDR3 DNA reads TGTGCCAGCAGTGACTTGGGGGGCCTCCCGACAGATACGCAGTATTTT. This translates into CASSDLGGLPTDTQYF.

This clonotype was recorded at least ten times. This rearrangement joins TRBV28 to TRBJ2-6, with 7 bases lining up with TRBD1. This CDR3 spans 16 amino acids. Germline loops: CDR1 MDHEN, CDR2 SYDVKM. Losses at the gene ends were 6 bases for V and 0 bases for J; bases not matched to a gene: 5. The DNA for the CDR3 is TGTGCCAGCAGCCCGGGACAGCTCTCTGGGGCCAACGTCCTGACTTTC. Translating gives CASSPGQLSGANVLTF. The full variable domain, with the rest looked up from reference TRBV28 and TRBJ2-6, is DVKVTQSSRYLVKRTGEKVFLECVQDMDHENMFWYRQDPGLGLRLIYFSYDVKMKEKGDIPEGYSVSREKKERFSLILESASTNQTSMYLCASSPGQLSGANVLTFGAGSRLTVL.

This clonotype was picked up many times. V gene TRBV12-3 or TRBV12-4 combines with J gene TRBJ2-1; D is unclear. This CDR3 comprises 13 residues. V lost 8 bases, J lost 3 bases, and 11 bases lay in between. DNA of the CDR3: TGTGCCAGCCAAGACTGGGTCTACAATGAGCAGTTCTTC. It codes for CASQDWVYNEQFF.

The sample holds a few counts of this clonotype. The gene calls are TRBV5-1 and TRBJ2-1; TRBD2 is a possible D gene (7 bases). The CDR3 contains 18 residues. Per germline, CDR1 SGHRS and CDR2 YFSETQ. Trimming pared 2 bases from V and 0 bases from J, leaving 18 bases between. The CDR3 sequence is CASSFAGGASSSYNEQFF. CDR3 coding DNA: TGCGCCAGCAGCTTCGCTGGGGGGGCTAGCAGCTCCTACAATGAGCAGTTCTTC.

There are a few counts of this clonotype. The genes are TRBV28 and TRBJ1-1, with 7 nucleotides matching TRBD1. Germline CDR1 MDHEN, CDR2 SYDVKM. Trimming took 7 bases from V and 5 from J; bases not matched to a gene: 7. The CDR3 runs 13 residues. CDR3 sequence: CASTQGGGTEAFF. CDR3 DNA sequence: TGTGCCAGCACCCAGGGGGGGGGGACTGAAGCTTTCTTT.

The chain links TRBV6-5 to TRBJ2-5, with 7 bases identical to TRBD1. Germline V lookup: CDR1 MNHEY, CDR2 SVGAGI. The CDR3 consists of 14 residues. Trimming at V came to 8 bases and at J to 5 bases, leaving 11 bases not matched to a gene. The CDR3 DNA sequence: TGTGCCAGCTCGAATCAAGGGGGCCGTGAGACCCAGTACTTC. It specifies CASSNQGGRETQYF.

With respect to this clonotype: Mismatch with germline at one junction end may stem from a read error. The chain is built from TRBV6-1 and TRBJ1-3; the D gene is possibly TRBD1 (6 bases). CDR1 and CDR2 (germline): MNHNS, SASEGT. The CDR3 has 16 residues. The CDR3 loop reads CTSSDQDSLSGNTIYF. CDR3 nucleotide sequence: TGTACCAGCAGTGATCAGGACAGCCTCTCTGGAAACACCATATATTTT.

The CDR3 protein is CASSPGTGFPYEQFF. The CDR3 region has the DNA TGTGCCAGCAGCCCCGGGACAGGGTTTCCATATGAGCAGTTCTTC. The chain is built from TRBV9 and TRBJ2-1; 9 nucleotides agree with TRBD1. V was pared by 4 bases and J by 8 bases, with 10 bases of the junction left unmatched. The CDR3 is made up of 15 amino acids. The germline V gene has CDR1 SGDLS and CDR2 YYNGEE. Complete variable domain (other parts from reference TRBV9 and TRBJ2-1): DSGVTQTPKHLITATGQRVTLRCSPRSGDLSVYWYQQSLDQGLQFLIQYYNGEERAKGNILERFSAQQFPDLHSELNLSSLELGDSALYFCASSPGTGFPYEQFFGPGTRLTVL.

This clonotype was seen ten or more times. The chain links TRBV5-6 to TRBJ2-2; 7 nucleotides align to TRBD1. V shed 5 bases, J shed 4 bases, and the junction held 5 bases outside the gene matches. The length of the CDR3 is 14 residues. Germline V gene data show CDR1 as SGHDT and CDR2 as YYEEEE. CDR3 region: CASRPTGTTGELFF. In nucleotides, the CDR3 is TGTGCCAGCAGGCCGACAGGGACCACCGGGGAGCTGTTTTTT.

This chain links TRBV20-1 with TRBJ1-6; possible D gene TRBD1, 6 bases. Trimming cost V 7 bases and J 5 bases, with 15 bases left between them. The CDR3 is made up of 14 amino acids. CDR1 DFQATT and CDR2 SNEGSKA come from the germline V gene (reference sequence). The CDR3 region has the DNA TGCAGTGTCCGGGGGGGGGGCGATAATTCACCCCTCCACTTT. Translating it yields CSVRGGGDNSPLHF.

This chain links TRBV27 with TRBJ2-7, with D possibly TRBD2 on 5 matching bases. V was cut by 4 bases and J by 6 bases, with 16 bases left in between. This CDR3 has 14 residues. Germline lookup yields CDR1 MNHEY and CDR2 SMNVEV (reference sequence). For the CDR3, the DNA is TGTGCCAGCAGTTCCCGAGACTACCCTCTCGAGCAGTACTTC. Translation gives CASSSRDYPLEQYF.

This clonotype was seen a few times. The chain combines TRBV2 with TRBJ2-7; 11 bases match TRBD2. The CDR3 covers 18 residues. Trimming at V came to 3 bases and at J to 5 bases, leaving 15 bases not matched to a gene. The germline V gene has CDR1 SNHLY and CDR2 FYNNEI. The CDR3 loop reads CASSDLRLAGGERNEQYF. The CDR3 nucleotides are TGTGCCAGCAGTGATTTGCGTCTAGCGGGAGGTGAAAGAAACGAGCAGTACTTC.

V gene TRBV2 combines with J gene TRBJ2-5, with a weak D call TRBD1 (5 bases). Germline V CDR1 and CDR2: SNHLY, FYNNEI. The CDR3 is 13 residues long. Trimming pared 6 bases from V and 2 bases from J, leaving 10 bases between. The CDR3 sequence: CASRPTVQETQYF. As DNA, the CDR3 is TGTGCCAGCAGACCGACAGTACAAGAGACCCAGTACTTC. Together with reference TRBV2 and TRBJ2-5, the CDR3 gives the full variable domain: EPEVTQTPSHQVTQMGQEVILRCVPISNHLYFYWYRQILGQKVEFLVSFYNNEISEKSEIFDDQFSVERPDGSNFTLKIRSTKLEDSAMYFCASRPTVQETQYFGPGTRLLVL.

This clonotype was found a few times. This sequence joins TRBV7-9 and TRBJ1-1; D call uncertain. The CDR3 spans 15 residues. CDR1 and CDR2 from the germline V gene are SEHNR and FQNEAQ (reference sequence). V was shortened by 3 bases and J by 1 base, with 12 bases between the two germline ends. The CDR3 sequence: CASSFGGPGNTEAFF. The CDR3 coding sequence is TGTGCCAGCAGCTTCGGCGGACCGGGGAACACTGAAGCTTTCTTT.